The 2 T cell receptor beta chains reported below all come from one sample, sequenced in a study of shared clonotypes between healthy human individuals. Sequencing was performed with immunoSEQ multiplex PCR; in TCRdb, only in-frame clones are kept and a portion is missing. This sample has hundreds of thousands of clones; almost 97% occur once, and the top ten carry 0.06%. Sequencing used naive CD4+ T cells sorted from blood. Sample subset: CD45RA+ positively selected. Every receptor here comes from a young woman in good health.

Regarding this clone: Other DNA sequences of this sample code for an identical CDR3. The chain joins TRBV19 to TRBJ2-7, with 11 bases that match TRBD2. V was clipped by 8 bases and J by 1 base; unmatched bases: 4. This CDR3 contains 14 residues. Germline-derived CDR1 and CDR2 are LNHDA and SQIVND (reference sequence). The DNA for the CDR3 is TGTGCCAGTCGACGGACTAGCGGGTCCTACGAGCAGTACTTC. It translates to CASRRTSGSYEQYF.

V usage is TRBV19 and J usage is TRBJ2-5, with D possibly called TRBD1 or TRBD2 (5 bases each). The J call may be wrong; the DNA end is better matched by TRBJ2-7. The CDR3 loop spans 15 amino acids. CDR1 and CDR2 from the germline V gene are LNHDA and SQIVND (reference sequence). The CDR3 here is CASSLSLSGPYEQYF. In DNA, the CDR3 is TGTGCCAGTAGCCTTTCCCTCTCGGGACCTTACGAGCAGTACTTC.